This passage covers 5 T cell receptor beta chains from one sample sequenced in a study of control samples from healthy donors and cancer patients. This table comes from immunoSEQ multiplex PCR, and its TCRdb copy is limited to in-frame clones, with some not included. Of roughly 70,000 clones listed, 84% are singletons. The sequenced material came from blood. The receptor set was obtained from a man between 45 and 60 years old in good health.

This clone was seen only a few times. The J gene is TRBJ1-1, the V gene TRBV6-6, with a weak D call TRBD1 (6 bases). The V end lost 4 bases, the J end lost 0 bases, and 9 bases lay between the germline ends. This CDR3 contains 14 residues. Germline lookup yields CDR1 MNHNY and CDR2 SVGAGI (reference sequence). CDR3 residues: CASSWGPLNTEAFF. CDR3 coding DNA: TGTGCCAGCAGTTGGGGGCCGCTGAACACTGAAGCTTTCTTT.

The chain combines TRBV5-1 with TRBJ2-2; 11 nucleotides line up with TRBD2. This CDR3 is 17 amino acids long. The junction had 10 bases not matched to a gene; V was cut back by 5 bases and J by 4 bases. Germline CDR1 and CDR2: SGHRS and YFSETQ. The DNA for the CDR3 is TGCGCCAGCAGTCCAGGGTTGACTAGCGGGGCCACCGGGGAGCTGTTTTTT. It yields the protein CASSPGLTSGATGELFF.

This chain connects TRBV27 to TRBJ2-7; D not certain. Trimming took off 10 bases at V and 0 bases at J, with 28 bases between the two ends. Germline CDR1 MNHEY, CDR2 SMNVEV (reference sequence). The length of the CDR3 is 18 residues. CDR3 in amino acids: CATPQGWQRPPFSYEQYF. The CDR3 DNA reads TGTGCCACCCCCCAAGGGTGGCAAAGACCTCCTTTCTCCTACGAGCAGTACTTC.

The CDR3 loop reads CASRETGGNTEAFF. The DNA for the CDR3 is TGTGCCAGTAGAGAGACAGGGGGGAACACTGAAGCTTTCTTT. The V call is TRBV19, the J call TRBJ1-1, with 9 bases aligning to TRBD1. CDR3 length equals 14 residues. Trimming took 6 bases from V and 1 from J; bases not matched to a gene: 3. Germline CDR1 LNHDA, CDR2 SQIVND (reference sequence).

J is TRBJ2-3 and V is TRBV7-3, with D tentatively TRBD1 or TRBD2 (5 bases each). This CDR3 region has 15 residues. V was clipped by 1 base and J by 0 bases, with 8 bases between them. Germline-derived CDR1 and CDR2 are SGHTA and FQGTGA. CDR3 in DNA: TGTGCCAGCAGCTTAAGTTGGGACAGCACAGATACGCAGTATTTT. It specifies CASSLSWDSTDTQYF.